Listed below are T cell receptor beta chains from one sample, sequenced in a study of cytomegalovirus exposure and HLA in healthy donors. The table came from immunoSEQ multiplex PCR; TCRdb's copy has only in-frame clones and leaves some out. This sample has about 130,000 clones, with roughly a tenth found just once. The sample consisted of PBMCs. These TCRs come from a woman under 30 in good health and CMV-seropositive. The CDR3 runs from the conserved cysteine through the conserved F or W.

CDR3 protein,J gene,V gene
CAWSVFEAYGYTF,TRBJ1-2,TRBV30
CASSGMLAPSYEQYF,TRBJ2-7,TRBV6-1
CASSQDSQGGNNEQFF,TRBJ2-1,TRBV4-2
CATREVGYGYTF,TRBJ1-2,TRBV15
CASSLTSGSYEQYF,TRBJ2-7,TRBV5-6
CASSLGGQNTEAFF,TRBJ1-1,TRBV5-1
CAWGRDIRDGYTF,TRBJ1-2,TRBV5-5
CASSSIRSSGSRTYEQYF,TRBJ2-7,TRBV11-2
CASSLNSGGLYGYTF,TRBJ1-2,TRBV5-1
CAWSGQVKGYEQYF,TRBJ2-7,TRBV30
CASNSYEQYF,TRBJ2-7,TRBV6-1
CASSKGGDTGELFF,TRBJ2-2,TRBV4-2
CASTRTSGFQETQYF,TRBJ2-5,TRBV6-1
CSVLETTYEQYF,TRBJ2-7,TRBV29-1
CASSTTGTTSYTF,TRBJ1-2,TRBV28
CASSPRSVGALSNQPQHF,TRBJ1-5,TRBV18
CASSQAADTQYF,TRBJ2-3,TRBV14
CAWSVGTSDTQYF,TRBJ2-3,TRBV30
CASSQDSFYGYTF,TRBJ1-2,TRBV7-9
CASSESEGYGYTF,TRBJ1-2,TRBV9
CAISGLDYGYTF,TRBJ1-2,TRBV15
CSVETSGRGPSKNIQYF,TRBJ2-4,TRBV29-1
CASRQGFEQPQHF,TRBJ1-5,TRBV6-5
CASRRGRQGPYGYTF,TRBJ1-2,TRBV7-8
CASSSSGRVSYNEQFF,TRBJ2-1,TRBV27
CASSLWADSYLYGYTF,TRBJ1-2,TRBV13
CASRFAGVSNTEAFF,TRBJ1-1,TRBV11-1
CASSWVAYGSSGRPDTQYF,TRBJ2-3,TRBV7-9
CASSFDRIHMNTEAFF,TRBJ1-1,TRBV6-5
CASSLLVGGKETQYF,TRBJ2-5,TRBV4-1
CASSLSDSEGYTF,TRBJ1-2,TRBV27
CASSSEPAEAFF,TRBJ1-1,TRBV5-4
CASRSSGASNQPQHF,TRBJ1-5,TRBV19
CASSLVTDVNYGYTF,TRBJ1-2,TRBV7-9
CASISRSRYEQYF,TRBJ2-7,TRBV6-1
CATRLAGGREQYF,TRBJ2-7,TRBV6-5
CASSLDSSYNEQFF,TRBJ2-1,TRBV5-1
CAISEFGELLGEQYF,TRBJ2-7,TRBV10-3
CASSLRWSGGTEAFF,TRBJ1-1,TRBV28
CSVPGDKAGNTIYF,TRBJ1-3,TRBV29-1
CASSVGRHTGELFF,TRBJ2-2,TRBV19
CASSSLKSSGGSNTGELFF,TRBJ2-2,TRBV5-1
CASSLTYAGVYSEQFF,TRBJ2-1,TRBV7-3
CASSQVLYTGGPREQFF,TRBJ2-1,TRBV4-1
CASRTQTANTEAFF,TRBJ1-1,TRBV28
CASSLGPGGASDTQYF,TRBJ2-3,TRBV7-8
CASSPTSFGAGELFF,TRBJ2-2,TRBV6-6
CASSSTGQQQTQYF,TRBJ2-5,TRBV5-5
CASSPKTVANTEAFF,TRBJ1-1,TRBV5-1
CASSPLWQREVYEQFF,TRBJ2-1,TRBV7-9
CASSLAGLAGGPDTQYF,TRBJ2-3,TRBV5-1
CASSSGILNQPQHF,TRBJ1-5,TRBV18
CASSPGYGTSGNDNEQFF,TRBJ2-1,TRBV18